This T cell receptor (beta chain) was found in a study of cytomegalovirus exposure and HLA in healthy donors. PCR involved 60 Vbeta and 13 Jbeta primers. Sequencing was performed with immunoSEQ multiplex PCR; in TCRdb, only in-frame clones are kept and a portion is missing. The table includes more than 95,000 clones, 64% detected once. Study-wide points: The study listed roughly 160 cytomegalovirus-associated TCR beta chains. The Asian-associated ancestry cluster reportedly had fewer N-insertions than the approximately 700-donor mean in a later analysis.

Concerning this clone: Its antigen is as yet unknown.

Sample: PBMCs. The source is a man aged 55 to 70 in good health and CMV-seronegative.

The chain's CDR3 is CASSVEAGNTDTQYF. CDR3 bases: TGTGCCAGCAGCGTAGAAGCGGGGAACACAGATACGCAGTATTTT. The V call is TRBV9, the J call TRBJ2-3; TRBD2 matches 7 bases. This CDR3 contains 15 residues. Germline V gene sequence: CDR1 SGDLS, CDR2 YYNGEE. Unmatched junction bases numbered 3, after V lost 0 bases and J lost 2 bases.